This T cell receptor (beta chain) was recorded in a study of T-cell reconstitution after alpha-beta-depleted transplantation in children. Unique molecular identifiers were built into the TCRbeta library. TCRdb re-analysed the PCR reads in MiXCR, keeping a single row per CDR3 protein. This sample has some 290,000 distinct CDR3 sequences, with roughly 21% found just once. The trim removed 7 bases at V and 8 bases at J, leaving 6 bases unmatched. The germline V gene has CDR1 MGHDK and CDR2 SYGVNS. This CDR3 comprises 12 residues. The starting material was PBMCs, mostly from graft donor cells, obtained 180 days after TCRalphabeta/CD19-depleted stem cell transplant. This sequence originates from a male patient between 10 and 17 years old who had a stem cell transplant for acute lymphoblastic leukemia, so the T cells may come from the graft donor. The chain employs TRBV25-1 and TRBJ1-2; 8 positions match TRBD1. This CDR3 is CASKGQEAGYTF. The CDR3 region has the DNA TGTGCCAGCAAGGGACAGGAGGCGGGCTACACCTTC.